This passage covers 24 T cell receptor beta chains from one sample sequenced in a study of blood T cell repertoires in COVID-19. Using immunoSEQ multiplex PCR, the repertoire was profiled, and TCRdb retains in-frame clones only, with some absent. The sample records 150,000 to 180,000 clones, roughly 80% being singletons. Sequences were obtained from peripheral blood. The receptors shown here come from a woman aged 60 to 75 with acute or convalescent COVID-19.

The gene calls are TRBV18 and TRBJ1-3; D not certain. V was clipped by 3 bases and J by 1 base, with 13 bases between them. CDR3 size: 16 residues. Germline V gene sequence: CDR1 KGHSH, CDR2 LQKENI. The CDR3 DNA reads as TGTGCCAGCTCACCTTATGACACCCAATCTGGAAACACCATATATTTT. It yields the protein CASSPYDTQSGNTIYF.

This chain links TRBV13 with TRBJ2-5, with 8 positions matching TRBD2. This CDR3 is built from 14 residues. In germline, CDR1 is PRHDT, CDR2 FYEKMQ (reference sequence). With V trimmed by 3 bases and J by 5 bases, 5 bases remained unmatched. The CDR3: CASSLVSGVETQYF. The CDR3 DNA sequence: TGTGCCAGCAGCTTGGTTAGCGGGGTGGAGACCCAGTACTTC. The variable domain in full, with the rest retrieved from reference TRBV13 and TRBJ2-5, is AAGVIQSPRHLIKEKRETATLKCYPIPRHDTVYWYQQGPGQDPQFLISFYEKMQSDKGSIPDRFSAQQFSDYHSELNMSSLELGDSALYFCASSLVSGVETQYFGPGTRLLVL.

The chain is built from TRBV6-5 and TRBJ2-1; 10 nucleotides line up with TRBD1. V lost 6 bases to trimming and J lost 8 bases; unmatched junction nucleotides: 7. Germline V gives CDR1 MNHEY, CDR2 SVGAGI. This CDR3 contains 14 residues. This chain's CDR3 is CASSRDRGFDEQFF. CDR3 nucleotide sequence: TGTGCCAGCAGCCGGGACAGGGGCTTTGATGAGCAGTTCTTC.

The genes are TRBV7-9 and TRBJ2-7; no firm D call. Trimming took 1 base from V and 1 from J, leaving 8 bases between them. The CDR3 has 14 residues. Germline CDR1 is SEHNR and CDR2 is FQNEAQ (reference sequence). This CDR3 is CASSLGRDSYEQYF. CDR3 in DNA: TGTGCCAGCAGCTTAGGAAGAGATTCCTACGAGCAGTACTTC.

The J gene is TRBJ1-4, the V gene TRBV30; 11 nucleotides line up with TRBD1. The germline V gene has CDR1 GTSNPN and CDR2 SVGIG (reference sequence). V was clipped by 2 bases and J by 6 bases; unmatched bases: 2. This CDR3 region has 14 residues. The CDR3 sequence: CAWSRGQGDEKLFF. The CDR3 bases are TGTGCCTGGAGTAGGGGACAGGGGGATGAAAAACTGTTTTTT.

In this sample, this clone turned up once. This chain joins TRBV7-3 and TRBJ2-2; TRBD1 matches 9 bases. There are 16 residues in the CDR3. CDR1 is SGHTA and CDR2 is FQGTGA in the germline V gene. The trim removed 5 bases at V and 1 base at J, leaving 5 bases unmatched. CDR3 bases: TGTGCCAGCAGCCTCGGGGGACAGGGGAACACCGGGGAGCTGTTTTTT. Translated, it gives CASSLGGQGNTGELFF.

This clone was recorded only once. This rearrangement joins TRBV10-1 to TRBJ2-3, with 11 bases identical to TRBD2. Germline values: CDR1 WNHNN, CDR2 SYGVQD (reference sequence). The CDR3 spans 16 residues. Losses at the gene ends were 3 bases for V and 1 base for J; bases not matched to a gene: 3. The CDR3 region is CASSEATSGGTDTQYF. In DNA form, the CDR3 reads TGCGCCAGCAGTGAAGCGACTAGCGGGGGCACAGATACGCAGTATTTT.

The gene calls are TRBV29-1 and TRBJ2-3, with 8 bases aligning to TRBD2. V gave up 4 bases and J gave up 0 bases; unmatched junction bases: 0. The CDR3 extends over 13 amino acids. Germline assignment: CDR1 SQVTM and CDR2 ANQGSEA. CDR3 in DNA: TGCAGCGTTGTAGCGGGGAGCACAGATACGCAGTATTTT. Its translation is CSVVAGSTDTQYF.

V gene TRBV11-2 combines with J gene TRBJ2-2; 7 positions agree with TRBD2. The V segment lost 5 bases and the J segment 6 bases; nucleotides outside the gene matches: 12. Looked up from germline, CDR1 is SGHAT and CDR2 is FQNNGV. The CDR3 has 16 residues. Here the CDR3 DNA reads TGTGCCAGCAGCCCCGCCCCCGGGGGGAAGGCCGGGGAGCTGTTTTTT. The encoded protein is CASSPAPGGKAGELFF.

This chain connects TRBV27 to TRBJ1-2; D ambiguous. Germline V gene lookup returns CDR1 MNHEY and CDR2 SMNVEV (reference sequence). V was trimmed by 5 bases and J by 5 bases, leaving 15 bases between them. This CDR3 comprises 14 residues. CDR3 DNA sequence: TGTGCCAGCAGTCCCTCTCGGTCACCATATGGCTACACCTTC. This translates into CASSPSRSPYGYTF.

This chain uses TRBV27 with TRBJ1-1, with a weak D call TRBD1 (5 bases). The CDR3 extends over 12 amino acids. The V and J ends lost 6 bases and 6 bases respectively, with 11 bases between them. The germline V gene encodes CDR1 MNHEY and CDR2 SMNVEV (reference sequence). CDR3 DNA sequence: TGTGCCAGCAGGCTCAGGGATTCTGAAGCTTTCTTT. It specifies CASRLRDSEAFF.

The chain uses TRBV19 and TRBJ1-1; possibly TRBD1 for D (6 bases). CDR1 and CDR2 (germline): LNHDA, SQIVND (reference sequence). V gave up 3 bases and J gave up 2 bases, with 13 bases separating them. The CDR3 loop spans 15 amino acids. The CDR3: CASSIMTGANTEAFF. CDR3 sequence (DNA): TGTGCCAGTAGTATTATGACAGGAGCCAACACTGAAGCTTTCTTT.

In DNA form, the CDR3 reads TGCGCCAGCAGCGTGCAGTTGAACACTGAAGCTTTCTTT. Encoded protein: CASSVQLNTEAFF. This chain uses TRBV5-1 with TRBJ1-1; D is unresolved. Germline values: CDR1 SGHRS, CDR2 YFSETQ. V shed 4 bases and J shed 0 bases, with 7 bases lying between them. This CDR3 has 13 residues.

This clone was found many times. This chain connects TRBV18 to TRBJ1-1; weak D call: TRBD1 (5 bases). Germline loops: CDR1 KGHSH, CDR2 LQKENI. V lost 0 bases and J 6 bases, leaving 17 bases between the germline ends. This CDR3 comprises 16 residues. CDR3 loop: CASSPPIGREVPEAFF. The CDR3 DNA follows: TGTGCCAGCTCACCACCGATTGGCAGGGAAGTCCCTGAAGCTTTCTTT.

This chain uses TRBV28 with TRBJ1-1, with a possible D match to TRBD1 (6 bases). The CDR3 length is 13 residues. The germline V gene encodes CDR1 MDHEN and CDR2 SYDVKM. With 4 bases removed from V and 2 bases from J, the gap between germline ends came to 8 bases. CDR3 sequence reads: CASSWTVNTEAFF. For the CDR3, the DNA is TGTGCCAGCAGTTGGACAGTTAACACTGAAGCTTTCTTT.

The chain is built from TRBV6-1 and TRBJ1-6; 7 bases are shared with TRBD1. V shed 2 bases and J 0 bases; nucleotides not matched to a gene: 13. The germline V gene encodes CDR1 MNHNS and CDR2 SASEGT. The CDR3 covers 20 residues. Here the CDR3 reads CASSEPAGGGAISYNSPLHF. CDR3 coding DNA: TGTGCCAGCAGTGAACCCGCAGGAGGGGGCGCAATCTCCTATAATTCACCCCTCCACTTT.

The rearrangement uses TRBV3-1 (or the pseudogene TRBV3-2) and TRBJ2-7; D perhaps matches TRBD2 (6 bases). Trimming removed 1 base at V and 7 bases at J, with 11 bases between. CDR3 length: 13 amino acids. Germline CDR1 and CDR2: LGHDT and YNNKEL (reference sequence). In nucleotides, the CDR3 is TGTGCCAGCAGCCAAGTCGGGGGATCTGAGCAGTACGTC. It yields the protein CASSQVGGSEQYV.

V usage is TRBV30 and J usage is TRBJ1-3; D unclear. In germline, CDR1 is GTSNPN, CDR2 SVGIG (reference sequence). There are 13 residues in the CDR3. V shed 1 base and J shed 2 bases, with 6 bases lying between them. CDR3 DNA: TGTGCCTGGAGTGCCGGGGCTGGAAACACCATATATTTT. Translating it yields CAWSAGAGNTIYF.

The rearrangement links TRBV25-1 to TRBJ2-1, with D possibly TRBD1 on 5 matching bases. The CDR3 length is 15 residues. Per the germline V gene, CDR1 is MGHDK and CDR2 is SYGVNS. The V end was cut by 10 bases, the J end by 6 bases, with 22 bases between. CDR3 residues: CATRGAGIRSNEQFF. As DNA, the CDR3 is TGTGCCACCCGTGGGGCAGGGATTAGGTCCAATGAGCAGTTCTTC.

The gene calls are TRBV5-6 and TRBJ1-3; 8 bases match TRBD1. The CDR3 is 17 amino acids. The V and J ends lost 0 bases and 2 bases, in that order; junction bases with no gene match: 7. Germline V gives CDR1 SGHDT, CDR2 YYEEEE. In DNA form, the CDR3 reads TGTGCCAGCAGCTTGGGGCCAGGGGGCGCAGCTGGAAACACCATATATTTT. Residues: CASSLGPGGAAGNTIYF.

V gene TRBV30 combines with J gene TRBJ2-3, with a tentative D call TRBD2 (5 bases). This CDR3 is 14 amino acids long. V was trimmed by 3 bases and J by 6 bases, leaving 16 bases between them. Germline V gives CDR1 GTSNPN, CDR2 SVGIG (reference sequence). This chain's CDR3 is CAWRGTGRRDTQYF. CDR3 DNA: TGTGCCTGGAGAGGAACGGGCCGGAGGGATACGCAGTATTTT.

This chain links TRBV27 with TRBJ1-2; 9 positions agree with TRBD1. The V segment lost 0 bases and the J segment 8 bases; nucleotides outside the gene matches: 4. Germline assignment: CDR1 MNHEY and CDR2 SMNVEV (reference sequence). This CDR3 is 14 amino acids long. CDR3 sequence: CASSLSGQGGGYTF. CDR3 nucleotides: TGTGCCAGCAGTTTATCGGGACAGGGAGGAGGCTACACCTTC.

This chain uses TRBV5-1 with TRBJ1-2, with D possibly TRBD1 on 5 matching bases. Germline V lookup: CDR1 SGHRS, CDR2 YFSETQ. V lost 6 bases and J 8 bases, leaving 17 bases between the germline ends. The CDR3 has 13 amino acids. CDR3 in DNA: TGCGCCAGCACCCCTCAGGAGGGGAGGGGCTACACCTTC. Protein: CASTPQEGRGYTF.

This clone appeared a few times. The chain joins TRBV7-6 to TRBJ1-4; 9 bases are a match to TRBD1. The CDR3 has 16 residues. Germline trimming cut 1 base from V and 7 bases from J; bases unmatched to any gene: 7. Germline lookup yields CDR1 SGHVS and CDR2 FNYEAQ. The CDR3: CASSLGQGQGGEKLFF. The DNA for the CDR3 is TGTGCCAGCAGCTTAGGTCAGGGACAGGGTGGTGAAAAACTGTTTTTT.